The TCR beta chain under discussion was sequenced for a study of cytomegalovirus exposure and HLA in healthy donors. As regards this clone: This specimen includes other DNA sequences encoding the same CDR3.

In the PCR, 60 Vbeta and 13 Jbeta primers were used. Sequencing was performed with immunoSEQ multiplex PCR; in TCRdb, only in-frame clones are kept and a portion is missing. Of 200,000 to 250,000 clones in the sample, roughly four fifths were seen once. Trimming stripped 3 bases from V and 10 bases from J, with 21 bases between. In germline, CDR1 is SQVTM, CDR2 ANQGSEA. The CDR3 spans 14 residues. The rearrangement joins TRBV29-1 to TRBJ1-1, with a possible D match to TRBD1 (6 bases). The sequencing input was PBMCs. The sequence was collected from a woman between 45 and 60 years old in good health and CMV-seropositive. The CDR3 bases are TGCAGCGTTGACACAGGGTGGGGTTTAGGTGGAGCTTTCTTT. This encodes CSVDTGWGLGGAFF.